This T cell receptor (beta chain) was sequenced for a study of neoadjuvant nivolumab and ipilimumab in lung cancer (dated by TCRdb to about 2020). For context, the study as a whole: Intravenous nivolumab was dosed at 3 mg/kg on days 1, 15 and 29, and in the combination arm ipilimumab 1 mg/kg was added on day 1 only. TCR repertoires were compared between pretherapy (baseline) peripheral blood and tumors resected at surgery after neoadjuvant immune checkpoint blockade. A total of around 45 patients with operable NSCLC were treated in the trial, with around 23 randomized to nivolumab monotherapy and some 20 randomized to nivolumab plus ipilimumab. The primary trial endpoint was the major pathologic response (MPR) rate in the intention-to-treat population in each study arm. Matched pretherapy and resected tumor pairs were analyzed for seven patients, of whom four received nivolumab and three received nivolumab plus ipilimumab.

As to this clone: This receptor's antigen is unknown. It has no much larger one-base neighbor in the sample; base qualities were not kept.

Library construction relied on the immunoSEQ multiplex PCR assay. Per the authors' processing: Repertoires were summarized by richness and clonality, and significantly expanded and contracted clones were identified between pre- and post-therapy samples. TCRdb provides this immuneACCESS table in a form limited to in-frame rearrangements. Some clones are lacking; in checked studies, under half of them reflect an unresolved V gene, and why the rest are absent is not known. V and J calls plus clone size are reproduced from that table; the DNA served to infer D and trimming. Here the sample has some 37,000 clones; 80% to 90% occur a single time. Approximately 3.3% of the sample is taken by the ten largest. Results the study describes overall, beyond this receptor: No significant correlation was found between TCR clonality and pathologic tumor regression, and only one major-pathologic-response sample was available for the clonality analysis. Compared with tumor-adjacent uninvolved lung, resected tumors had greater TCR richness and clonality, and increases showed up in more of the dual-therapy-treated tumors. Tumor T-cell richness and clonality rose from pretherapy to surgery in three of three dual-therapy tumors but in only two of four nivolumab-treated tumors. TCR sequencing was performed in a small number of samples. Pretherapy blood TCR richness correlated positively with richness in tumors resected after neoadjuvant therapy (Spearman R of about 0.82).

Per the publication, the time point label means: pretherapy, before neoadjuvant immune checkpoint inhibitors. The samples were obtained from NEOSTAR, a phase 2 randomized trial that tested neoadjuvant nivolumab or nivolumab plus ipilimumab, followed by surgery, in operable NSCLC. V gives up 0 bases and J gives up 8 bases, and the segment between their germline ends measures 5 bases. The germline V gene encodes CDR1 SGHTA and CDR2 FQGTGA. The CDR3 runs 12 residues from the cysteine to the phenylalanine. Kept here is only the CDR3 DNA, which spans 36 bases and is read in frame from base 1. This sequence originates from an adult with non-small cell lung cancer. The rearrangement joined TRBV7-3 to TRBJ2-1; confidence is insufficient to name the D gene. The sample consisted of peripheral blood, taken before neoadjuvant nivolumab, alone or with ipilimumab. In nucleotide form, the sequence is TGTGCCAGCAGCTTAACTACGGATGAGCAGTTCTTC. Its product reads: CASSLTTDEQFF.